This T cell receptor (beta chain) was recovered during a study of blood T cell repertoires in COVID-19. Study details: COVID-19 samples collected from the United States, Italy and Spain covered acute and convalescent phases.

Per the original data handling: Reference gene primer amplification gave nucleated cell count estimates. Measured with immunoSEQ multiplex PCR; TCRdb has only the in-frame clones, and not every one. That table is the source of V, J and clone size, and D and trimming were worked out from the DNA. The table lists roughly 220,000 clones, about 80% of them singletons. Germline V gene sequence: CDR1 SNHLY, CDR2 FYNNEI. V lost 9 bases, J lost 0 bases, and 11 bases stayed unmatched. CDR3 length: 16 amino acids. Specimen: peripheral blood. The chain joins TRBV2 to TRBJ2-3; 8 bases agree with TRBD1. The source of this sequence is a woman aged 60 to 75 with acute or convalescent COVID-19. DNA of the CDR3: TGTGCCAGTCGACAGGGGCTTGGGACTAGCACAGATACGCAGTATTTT. Translating gives CASRQGLGTSTDTQYF.